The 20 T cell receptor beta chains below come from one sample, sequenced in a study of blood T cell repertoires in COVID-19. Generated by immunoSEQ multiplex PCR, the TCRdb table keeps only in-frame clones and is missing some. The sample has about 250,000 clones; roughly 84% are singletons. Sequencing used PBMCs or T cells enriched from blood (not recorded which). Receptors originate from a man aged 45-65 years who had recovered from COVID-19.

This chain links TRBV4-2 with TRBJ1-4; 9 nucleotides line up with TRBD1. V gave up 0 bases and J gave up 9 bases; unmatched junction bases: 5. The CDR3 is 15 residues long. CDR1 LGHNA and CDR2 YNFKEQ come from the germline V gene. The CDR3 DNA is TGTGCCAGCAGCCAAGAATTACAGGGGGCGAAAAAACTGTTTTTT. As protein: CASSQELQGAKKLFF.

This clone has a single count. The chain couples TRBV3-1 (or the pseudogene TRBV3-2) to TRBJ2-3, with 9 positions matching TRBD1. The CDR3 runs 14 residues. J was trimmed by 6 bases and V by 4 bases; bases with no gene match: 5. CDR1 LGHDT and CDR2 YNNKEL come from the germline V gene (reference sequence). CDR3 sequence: CASSPRTGDDTQYF. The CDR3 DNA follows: TGTGCCAGCAGCCCCAGGACAGGGGATGATACGCAGTATTTT.

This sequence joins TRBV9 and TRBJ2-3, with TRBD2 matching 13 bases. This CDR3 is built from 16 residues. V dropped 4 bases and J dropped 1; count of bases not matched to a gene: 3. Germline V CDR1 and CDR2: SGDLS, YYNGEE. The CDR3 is CASSFGLAGGTDTQYF. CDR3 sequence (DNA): TGTGCCAGCAGCTTTGGACTAGCGGGGGGCACAGATACGCAGTATTTT.

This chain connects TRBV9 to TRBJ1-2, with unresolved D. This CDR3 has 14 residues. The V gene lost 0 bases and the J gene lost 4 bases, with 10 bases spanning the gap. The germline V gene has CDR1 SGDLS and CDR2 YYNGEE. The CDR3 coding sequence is TGTGCCAGCAGCGTAGAACAGCCCTTCTATGGCTACACCTTC. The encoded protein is CASSVEQPFYGYTF. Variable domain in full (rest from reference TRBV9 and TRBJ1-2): DSGVTQTPKHLITATGQRVTLRCSPRSGDLSVYWYQQSLDQGLQFLIQYYNGEERAKGNILERFSAQQFPDLHSELNLSSLELGDSALYFCASSVEQPFYGYTFGSGTRLTVV.

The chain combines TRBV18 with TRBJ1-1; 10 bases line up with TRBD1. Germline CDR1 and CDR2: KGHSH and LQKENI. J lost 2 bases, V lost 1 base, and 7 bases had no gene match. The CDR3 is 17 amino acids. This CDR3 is CASSPLPKTGGNTEAFF. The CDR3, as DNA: TGTGCCAGCTCACCACTCCCAAAGACAGGGGGCAACACTGAAGCTTTCTTT.

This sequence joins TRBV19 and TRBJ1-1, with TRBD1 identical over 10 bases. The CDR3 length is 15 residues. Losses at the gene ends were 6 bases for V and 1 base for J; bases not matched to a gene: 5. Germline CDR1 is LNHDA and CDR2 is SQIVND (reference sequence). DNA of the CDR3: TGTGCCAGTAGGGGTAGACAGGGGGCGAACACTGAAGCTTTCTTT. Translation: CASRGRQGANTEAFF.

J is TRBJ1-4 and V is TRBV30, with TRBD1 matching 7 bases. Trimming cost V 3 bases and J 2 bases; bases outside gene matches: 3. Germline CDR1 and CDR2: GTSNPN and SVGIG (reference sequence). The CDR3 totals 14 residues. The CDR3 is CAWRATGTNEKLFF. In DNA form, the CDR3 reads TGTGCCTGGAGGGCGACAGGGACTAATGAAAAACTGTTTTTT.

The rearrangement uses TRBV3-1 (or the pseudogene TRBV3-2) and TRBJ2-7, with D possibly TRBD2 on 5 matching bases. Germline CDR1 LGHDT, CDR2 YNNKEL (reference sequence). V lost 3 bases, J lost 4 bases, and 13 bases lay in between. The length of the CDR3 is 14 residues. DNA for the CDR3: TGTGCCAGCAGCCAGGGGTTCGGAGGATACGAGCAGTACTTC. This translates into CASSQGFGGYEQYF.

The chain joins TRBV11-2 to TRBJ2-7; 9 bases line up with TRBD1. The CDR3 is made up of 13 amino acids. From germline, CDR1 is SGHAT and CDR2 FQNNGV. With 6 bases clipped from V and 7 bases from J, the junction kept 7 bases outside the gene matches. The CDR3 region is CASRYTGGGEQYF. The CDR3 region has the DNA TGTGCCAGCAGGTACACAGGGGGCGGGGAGCAGTACTTC.

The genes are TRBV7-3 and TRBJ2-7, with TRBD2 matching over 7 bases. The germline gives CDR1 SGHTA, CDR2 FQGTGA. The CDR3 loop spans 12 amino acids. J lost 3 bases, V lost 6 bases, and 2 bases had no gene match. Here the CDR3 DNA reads TGTGCCAGCAGGGCGGGGGTCTACGAGCAGTACTTC. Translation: CASRAGVYEQYF.

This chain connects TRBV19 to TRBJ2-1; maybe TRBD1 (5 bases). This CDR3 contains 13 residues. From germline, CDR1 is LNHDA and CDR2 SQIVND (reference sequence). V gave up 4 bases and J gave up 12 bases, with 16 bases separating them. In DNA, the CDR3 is TGTGCCAGTAGTAAGCCCCCGACAGATTCGCAGTTCTTC. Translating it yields CASSKPPTDSQFF.

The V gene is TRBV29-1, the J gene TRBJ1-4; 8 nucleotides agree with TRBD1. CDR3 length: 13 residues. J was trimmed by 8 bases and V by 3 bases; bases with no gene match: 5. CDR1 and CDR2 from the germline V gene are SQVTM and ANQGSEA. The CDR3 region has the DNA TGCAGCGTTGAGAGGCAGGGGGCGGAAAAACTGTTTTTT. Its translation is CSVERQGAEKLFF.

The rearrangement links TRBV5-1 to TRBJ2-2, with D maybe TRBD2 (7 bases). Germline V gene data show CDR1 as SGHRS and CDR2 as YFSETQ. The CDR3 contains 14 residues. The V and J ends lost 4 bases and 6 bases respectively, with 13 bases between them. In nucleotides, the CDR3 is TGCGCCAGCAGCCCAGACGGGGGGCCCGGGGAGCTGTTTTTT. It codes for CASSPDGGPGELFF.

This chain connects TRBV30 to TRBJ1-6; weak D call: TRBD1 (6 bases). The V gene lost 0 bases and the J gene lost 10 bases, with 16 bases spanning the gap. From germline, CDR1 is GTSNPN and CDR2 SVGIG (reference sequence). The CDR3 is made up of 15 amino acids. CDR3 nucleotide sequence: TGTGCCTGGAGTGTACTCCAGGGGCGAGTCTCACCCCTCCACTTT. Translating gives CAWSVLQGRVSPLHF.

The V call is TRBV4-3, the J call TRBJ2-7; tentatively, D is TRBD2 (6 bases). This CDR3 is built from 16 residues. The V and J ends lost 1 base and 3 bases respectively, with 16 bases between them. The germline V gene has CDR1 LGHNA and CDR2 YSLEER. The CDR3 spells CASSQGVSGQIYEQYF. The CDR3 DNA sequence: TGCGCCAGCAGCCAAGGGGTTAGCGGTCAGATCTACGAGCAGTACTTC.

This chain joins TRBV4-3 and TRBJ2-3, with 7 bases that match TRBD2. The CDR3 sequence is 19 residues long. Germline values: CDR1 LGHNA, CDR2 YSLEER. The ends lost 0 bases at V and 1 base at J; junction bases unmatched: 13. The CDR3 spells CASSQDDPFAGVGTDTQYF. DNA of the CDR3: TGCGCCAGCAGCCAAGATGACCCTTTTGCGGGAGTAGGCACAGATACGCAGTATTTT.

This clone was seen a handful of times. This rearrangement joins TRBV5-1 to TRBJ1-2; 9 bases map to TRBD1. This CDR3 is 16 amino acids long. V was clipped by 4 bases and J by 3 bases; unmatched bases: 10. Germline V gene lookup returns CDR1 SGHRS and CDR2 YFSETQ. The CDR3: CASSLRTGDRDYGYTF. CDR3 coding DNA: TGCGCCAGCAGCCTACGGACAGGGGACAGAGACTATGGCTACACCTTC.

As DNA, the CDR3 is TGCGCCAGCAGCCCGAGGACGGGGCAAGAGACCCAGTACTTC. Translating it yields CASSPRTGQETQYF. The chain joins TRBV5-1 to TRBJ2-5; D perhaps matches TRBD2 (5 bases). From germline, CDR1 is SGHRS and CDR2 YFSETQ. V was trimmed by 4 bases and J by 2 bases, leaving 12 bases between them. The CDR3 spans 14 residues.

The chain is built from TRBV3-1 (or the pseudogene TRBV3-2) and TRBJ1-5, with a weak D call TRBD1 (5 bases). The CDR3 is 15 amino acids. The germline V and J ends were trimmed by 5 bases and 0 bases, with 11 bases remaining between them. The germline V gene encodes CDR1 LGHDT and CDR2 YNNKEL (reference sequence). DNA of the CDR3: TGTGCCAGCAGCAAGGGACTGTATAGCAATCAGCCCCAGCATTTT. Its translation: CASSKGLYSNQPQHF.

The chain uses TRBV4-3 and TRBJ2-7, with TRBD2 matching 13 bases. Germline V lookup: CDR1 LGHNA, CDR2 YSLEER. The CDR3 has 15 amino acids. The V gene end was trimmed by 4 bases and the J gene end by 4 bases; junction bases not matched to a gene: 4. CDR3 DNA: TGCGCCAGCAGCCTGGGACTAGCGGGAAATTACGAGCAGTACTTC. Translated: CASSLGLAGNYEQYF.